A single sample gave rise to the 10 T cell receptor beta chains below, sequenced in a study of early T cells in non-severe SARS-CoV-2 infection. TCRdb ran MiXCR on the 5' RACE reads and lists one entry per CDR3 protein. The sample has some 75,000 distinct CDR3 sequences; approximately 15% are singletons. The material sequenced was whole blood. These receptors all come from an adult who was a healthcare worker with PCR-confirmed SARS-CoV-2 infection or an uninfected control (not recorded which).

This clonotype was detected ten times or more. The chain is built from TRBV6-1 and TRBJ2-7, with D unclear. The CDR3 totals 12 residues. Trimming took 4 bases from V and 9 from J, leaving 13 bases between them. The germline gives CDR1 MNHNS, CDR2 SASEGT. DNA of the CDR3: TGTGCCAGCAGTGTATGGGAAGGAGTGCAGTACTTC. It specifies CASSVWEGVQYF.

This clonotype was recorded at least ten times. V and J are TRBV29-1 and TRBJ2-3; D not certain. Trimming took off 0 bases at V and 0 bases at J, with 1 base between the two ends. This CDR3 contains 12 residues. Germline assignment: CDR1 SQVTM and CDR2 ANQGSEA. Here the CDR3 reads CSVEESTDTQYF. CDR3 nucleotides: TGCAGCGTTGAAGAGAGCACAGATACGCAGTATTTT.

This clonotype has a handful of counts. The CDR3 here is CSARTGAGPTDTQYF. CDR3 nucleotides: TGCAGTGCTAGAACGGGGGCCGGGCCCACAGATACGCAGTATTTT. The V gene is TRBV20-1, the J gene TRBJ2-3; D is possibly TRBD1 or TRBD2 (6 bases each). CDR3 length equals 15 residues. Germline V gene lookup returns CDR1 DFQATT and CDR2 SNEGSKA (reference sequence). Trimming stripped 2 bases from V and 2 bases from J, with 14 bases between.

The gene calls are TRBV5-1 and TRBJ2-5, with 8 bases that match TRBD2. Germline V gene sequence: CDR1 SGHRS, CDR2 YFSETQ. V gave up 0 bases and J gave up 0 bases; unmatched junction bases: 4. The CDR3 sequence is 16 residues long. CDR3 sequence reads: CASSLVAGLYQETQYF. Written as DNA, the CDR3 is TGCGCCAGCAGCTTGGTAGCGGGGCTGTACCAAGAGACCCAGTACTTC.

V is TRBV20-1 and J is TRBJ2-3; 10 nucleotides align to TRBD2. V gave up 0 bases and J gave up 5 bases; unmatched junction bases: 5. The CDR3 consists of 15 residues. The germline V gene encodes CDR1 DFQATT and CDR2 SNEGSKA (reference sequence). The CDR3 DNA reads TGCAGTGCTAGAGATCCTGGGACTAGCGTAGATACGCAGTATTTT. Protein product: CSARDPGTSVDTQYF.

This clonotype showed up many times. CDR3 in DNA: TGTGCCAGCTCCCGCGACGCCCTCCCCAATGAAAAACTGTTTTTT. As protein: CASSRDALPNEKLFF. This chain connects TRBV18 to TRBJ1-4; no reliable D call. The germline CDR1 and CDR2 sequences are KGHSH and LQKENI. V was shortened by 6 bases and J by 5 bases, with 16 bases between the two germline ends. This CDR3 comprises 15 residues. Variable domain in full (rest from reference TRBV18 and TRBJ1-4): NAGVMQNPRHLVRRRGQEARLRCSPMKGHSHVYWYRQLPEEGLKFMVYLQKENIIDESGMPKERFSAEFPKEGPSILRIQQVVRGDSAAYFCASSRDALPNEKLFFGSGTQLSVL.

This clonotype was detected many times. V usage is TRBV7-6 and J usage is TRBJ2-3; weak D call: TRBD2 (6 bases). The CDR3 totals 12 residues. Trimming left V 5 bases short and J 8 bases short, with 11 bases between. Germline V CDR1 and CDR2: SGHVS, FNYEAQ. CDR3 DNA: TGTGCCAGCAGCCCGATCGGGGGTACGCAGTATTTT. Its protein product is CASSPIGGTQYF.

This clonotype appeared a few times. The chain is built from TRBV7-2 and TRBJ2-7; TRBD2 agrees at 13 bases. The V gene's germline CDR1 is SGHTA and CDR2 FQGNSA. This CDR3 has 13 amino acids. J lost 10 bases, V lost 5 bases, and 5 bases had no gene match. The CDR3 nucleotides are TGTGCCAGCAGCCCCACTAGCGGGGGGGTTCAGTACTTC. It specifies CASSPTSGGVQYF.

The chain uses TRBV7-2 and TRBJ1-2; D call uncertain. The CDR3 length is 17 residues. Trimming pared 5 bases from V and 2 bases from J, leaving 21 bases between. Germline CDR1 and CDR2: SGHTA and FQGNSA. CDR3 sequence (DNA): TGTGCCAGCAGCCCTATTAGTCAAGTGGGTGCGAACTATGGCTACACCTTC. Translated, it gives CASSPISQVGANYGYTF.

This clonotype has only a few counts. The chain recombines TRBV28 with TRBJ2-3; possibly TRBD2 for D (7 bases). The CDR3 is 17 residues long. Germline assignment: CDR1 MDHEN and CDR2 SYDVKM. V lost 2 bases to trimming and J lost 1 base, with 16 bases between them. In DNA form, the CDR3 reads TGTGCCAGCAGTTTAAGGGGGAGGACTAGTGGCACAGATACGCAGTATTTT. Translated, it gives CASSLRGRTSGTDTQYF.